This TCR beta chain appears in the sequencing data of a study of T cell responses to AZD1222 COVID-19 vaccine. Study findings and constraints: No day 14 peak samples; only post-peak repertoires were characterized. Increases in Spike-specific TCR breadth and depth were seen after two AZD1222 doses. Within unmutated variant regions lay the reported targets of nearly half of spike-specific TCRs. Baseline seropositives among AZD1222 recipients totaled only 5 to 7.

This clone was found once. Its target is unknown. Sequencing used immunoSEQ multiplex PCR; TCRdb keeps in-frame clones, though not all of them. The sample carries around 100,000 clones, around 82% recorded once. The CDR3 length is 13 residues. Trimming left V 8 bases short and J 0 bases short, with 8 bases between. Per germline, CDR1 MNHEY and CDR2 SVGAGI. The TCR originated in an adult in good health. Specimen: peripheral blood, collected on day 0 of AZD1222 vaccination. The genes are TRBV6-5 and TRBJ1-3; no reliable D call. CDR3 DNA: TGTGCCAGCCCGAGCCTCTCTGGAAACACCATATATTTT. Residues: CASPSLSGNTIYF.